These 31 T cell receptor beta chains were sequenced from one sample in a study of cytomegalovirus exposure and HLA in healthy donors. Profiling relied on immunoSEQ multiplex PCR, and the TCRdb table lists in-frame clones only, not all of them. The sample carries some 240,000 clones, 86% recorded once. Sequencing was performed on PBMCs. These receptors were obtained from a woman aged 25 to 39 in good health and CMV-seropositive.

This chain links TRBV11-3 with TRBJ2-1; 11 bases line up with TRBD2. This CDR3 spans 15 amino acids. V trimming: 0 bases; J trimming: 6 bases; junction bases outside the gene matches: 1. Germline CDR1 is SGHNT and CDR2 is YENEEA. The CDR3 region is CASSLDSGRANEQFF. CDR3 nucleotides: TGTGCCAGCAGCTTAGATAGCGGGAGGGCCAATGAGCAGTTCTTC.

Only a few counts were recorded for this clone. Here the CDR3 reads CATSPSLGQGFYEQYF. The CDR3 nucleotides read TGTGCCACCAGCCCTTCCCTTGGACAGGGCTTCTACGAGCAGTACTTC. The genes are TRBV15 and TRBJ2-7; 8 bases map to TRBD1. CDR1 is LNHNV, CDR2 YYDKDF, per germline (reference sequence). V lost 5 bases and J lost 3; bases outside the gene matches: 12. There are 16 residues in the CDR3.

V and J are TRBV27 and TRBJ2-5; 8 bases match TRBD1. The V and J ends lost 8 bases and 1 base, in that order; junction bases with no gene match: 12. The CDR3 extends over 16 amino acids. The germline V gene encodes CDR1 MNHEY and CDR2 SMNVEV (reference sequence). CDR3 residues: CASRPPAGGFQETQYF. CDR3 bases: TGTGCCAGCCGTCCCCCGGCAGGGGGCTTCCAAGAGACCCAGTACTTC.

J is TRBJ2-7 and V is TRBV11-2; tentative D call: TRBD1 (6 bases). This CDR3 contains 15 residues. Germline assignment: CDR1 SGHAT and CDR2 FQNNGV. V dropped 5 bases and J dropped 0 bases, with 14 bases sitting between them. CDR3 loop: CASSPSPDSSYEQYF. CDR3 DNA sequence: TGTGCCAGCAGCCCTTCTCCGGACAGCTCCTACGAGCAGTACTTC.

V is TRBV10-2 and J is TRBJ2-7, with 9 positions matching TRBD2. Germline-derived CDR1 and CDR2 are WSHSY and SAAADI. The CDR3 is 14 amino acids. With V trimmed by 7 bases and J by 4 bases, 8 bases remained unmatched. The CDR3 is CASTGIAGDYEQYF. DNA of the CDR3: TGCGCCAGCACGGGAATAGCGGGAGATTACGAGCAGTACTTC.

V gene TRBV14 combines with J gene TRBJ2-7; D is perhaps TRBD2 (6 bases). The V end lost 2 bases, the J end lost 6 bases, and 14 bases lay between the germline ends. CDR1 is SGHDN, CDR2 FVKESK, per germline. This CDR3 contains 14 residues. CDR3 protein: CASSQSSGVGEQYF. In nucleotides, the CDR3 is TGTGCCAGCAGCCAAAGTTCGGGGGTCGGCGAGCAGTACTTC. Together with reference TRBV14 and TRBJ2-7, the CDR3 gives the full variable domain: EAGVTQFPSHSVIEKGQTVTLRCDPISGHDNLYWYRRVMGKEIKFLLHFVKESKQDESGMPNNRFLAERTGGTYSTLKVQPAELEDSGVYFCASSQSSGVGEQYFGPGTRLTVT.

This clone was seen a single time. Here the CDR3 reads CAWSVQVQETQYF. As DNA, the CDR3 is TGTGCCTGGAGTGTACAGGTCCAAGAGACCCAGTACTTC. V and J are TRBV30 and TRBJ2-5, with D perhaps matching TRBD1 (5 bases). Germline V gene data show CDR1 as GTSNPN and CDR2 as SVGIG (reference sequence). Between the trimmed V and J ends, which lost 0 bases and 1 base, there was a span of 6 bases. The CDR3 extends over 13 amino acids.

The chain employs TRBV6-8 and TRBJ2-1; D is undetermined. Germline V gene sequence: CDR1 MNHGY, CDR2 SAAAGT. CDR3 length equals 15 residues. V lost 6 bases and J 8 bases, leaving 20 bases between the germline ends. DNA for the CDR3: TGTGCCAGCAGGCGCGAAGAGGAAACTACGGATGAGCAGTTCTTC. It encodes CASRREEETTDEQFF.

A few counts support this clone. CDR3 in amino acids: CASRGEPVEQYF. CDR3 DNA: TGTGCCAGCAGGGGAGAGCCCGTCGAGCAGTACTTC. The chain combines TRBV28 with TRBJ2-7, with a possible D match to TRBD2 (5 bases). The germline CDR1 and CDR2 sequences are MDHEN and SYDVKM. V was clipped by 6 bases and J by 6 bases, with 12 bases between them. There are 12 residues in the CDR3.

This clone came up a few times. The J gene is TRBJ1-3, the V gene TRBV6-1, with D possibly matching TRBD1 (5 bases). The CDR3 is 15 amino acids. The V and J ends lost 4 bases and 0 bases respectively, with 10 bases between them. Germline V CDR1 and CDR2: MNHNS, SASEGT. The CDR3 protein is CASSAIDSSGNTIYF. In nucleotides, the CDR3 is TGTGCCAGCAGTGCCATCGACAGCTCTGGAAACACCATATATTTT.

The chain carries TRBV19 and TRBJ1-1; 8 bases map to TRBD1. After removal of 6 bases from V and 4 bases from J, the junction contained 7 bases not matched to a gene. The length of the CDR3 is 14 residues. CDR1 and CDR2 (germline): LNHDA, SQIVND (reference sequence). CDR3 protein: CASRITGGSTEAFF. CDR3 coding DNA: TGTGCCAGTAGGATAACAGGGGGGAGCACTGAAGCTTTCTTT.

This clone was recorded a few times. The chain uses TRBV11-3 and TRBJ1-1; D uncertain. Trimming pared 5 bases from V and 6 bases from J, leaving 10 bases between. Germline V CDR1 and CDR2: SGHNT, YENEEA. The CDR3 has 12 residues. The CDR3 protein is CASSNHYAEAFF. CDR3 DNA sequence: TGTGCCAGCAGCAATCACTACGCTGAAGCTTTCTTT.

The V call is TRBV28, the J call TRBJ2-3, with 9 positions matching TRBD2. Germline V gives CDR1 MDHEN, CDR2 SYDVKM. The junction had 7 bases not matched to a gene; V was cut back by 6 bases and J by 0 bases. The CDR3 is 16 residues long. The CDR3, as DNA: TGTGCCAGCAGCTCCACCGGGACTAGCAGCACAGATACGCAGTATTTT. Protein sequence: CASSSTGTSSTDTQYF.

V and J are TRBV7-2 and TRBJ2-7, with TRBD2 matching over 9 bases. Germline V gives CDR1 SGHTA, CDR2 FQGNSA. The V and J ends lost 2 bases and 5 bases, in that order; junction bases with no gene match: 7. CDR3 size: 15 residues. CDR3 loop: CASSLFSGSSNEQYF. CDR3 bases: TGTGCCAGCAGCTTATTTAGCGGGAGTAGTAACGAGCAGTACTTC.

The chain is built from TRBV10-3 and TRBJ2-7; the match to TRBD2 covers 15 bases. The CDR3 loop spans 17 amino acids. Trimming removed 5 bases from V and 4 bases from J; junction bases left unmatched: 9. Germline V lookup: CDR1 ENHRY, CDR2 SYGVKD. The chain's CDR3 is CAISFPRTSGGGYEQYF. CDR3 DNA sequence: TGTGCCATCAGTTTTCCACGGACTAGCGGGGGGGGTTACGAGCAGTACTTC.

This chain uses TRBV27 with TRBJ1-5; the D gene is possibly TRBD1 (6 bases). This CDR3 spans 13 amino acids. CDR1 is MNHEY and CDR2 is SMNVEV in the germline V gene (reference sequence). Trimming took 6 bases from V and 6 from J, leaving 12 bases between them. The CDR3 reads CASRGTGIQPQHF. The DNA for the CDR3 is TGTGCCAGCAGGGGAACAGGGATTCAGCCCCAGCATTTT.

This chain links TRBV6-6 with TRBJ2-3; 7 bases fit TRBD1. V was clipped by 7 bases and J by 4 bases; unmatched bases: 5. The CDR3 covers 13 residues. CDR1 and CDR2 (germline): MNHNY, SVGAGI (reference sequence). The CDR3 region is CASIHQGADTQYF. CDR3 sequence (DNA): TGTGCCAGCATCCACCAGGGGGCAGATACGCAGTATTTT.

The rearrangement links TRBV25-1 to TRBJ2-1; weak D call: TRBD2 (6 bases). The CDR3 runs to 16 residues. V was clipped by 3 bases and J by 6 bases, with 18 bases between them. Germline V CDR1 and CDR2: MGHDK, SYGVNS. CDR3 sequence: CASSDEGRYGGNEQFF. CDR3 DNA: TGTGCCAGCAGTGATGAAGGGAGGTATGGGGGCAATGAGCAGTTCTTC.

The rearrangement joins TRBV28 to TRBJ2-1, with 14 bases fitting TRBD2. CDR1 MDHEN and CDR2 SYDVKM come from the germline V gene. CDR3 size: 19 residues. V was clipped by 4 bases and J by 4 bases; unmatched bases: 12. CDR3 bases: TGTGCCAGCAGTTCCATAGCCGGGACTAGCGGGAGTTATTACAATGAGCAGTTCTTC. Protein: CASSSIAGTSGSYYNEQFF.

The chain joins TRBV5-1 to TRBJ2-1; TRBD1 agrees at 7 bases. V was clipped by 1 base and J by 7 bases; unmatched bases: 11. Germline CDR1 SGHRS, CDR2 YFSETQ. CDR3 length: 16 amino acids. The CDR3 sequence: CASSLSQGGAWNEQFF. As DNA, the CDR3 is TGCGCCAGCAGCTTGTCCCAAGGGGGCGCTTGGAATGAGCAGTTCTTC.

The CDR3: CASSLVMTGGPGEQYF. The CDR3 DNA follows: TGTGCCAGCAGCTTAGTAATGACAGGGGGTCCGGGCGAGCAGTACTTC. The rearrangement links TRBV7-2 to TRBJ2-7, with TRBD1 matching over 9 bases. The ends lost 1 base at V and 6 bases at J; junction bases unmatched: 10. Germline CDR1 and CDR2: SGHTA and FQGNSA. This CDR3 is built from 16 residues.

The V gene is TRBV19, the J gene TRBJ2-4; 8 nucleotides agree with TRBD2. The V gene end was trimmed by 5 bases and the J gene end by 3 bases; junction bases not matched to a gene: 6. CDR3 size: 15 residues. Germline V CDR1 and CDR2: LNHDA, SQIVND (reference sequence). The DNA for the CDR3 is TGTGCCAGTAGTGCAAGCGGGAGTGTCAAAAACATTCAGTACTTC. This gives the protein CASSASGSVKNIQYF.

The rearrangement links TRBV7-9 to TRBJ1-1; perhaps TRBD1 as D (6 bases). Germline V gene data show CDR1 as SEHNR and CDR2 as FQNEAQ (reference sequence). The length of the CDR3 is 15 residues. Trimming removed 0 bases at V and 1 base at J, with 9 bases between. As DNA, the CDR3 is TGTGCCAGCAGCTTAGCCGGGACAAAGAACACTGAAGCTTTCTTT. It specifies CASSLAGTKNTEAFF.

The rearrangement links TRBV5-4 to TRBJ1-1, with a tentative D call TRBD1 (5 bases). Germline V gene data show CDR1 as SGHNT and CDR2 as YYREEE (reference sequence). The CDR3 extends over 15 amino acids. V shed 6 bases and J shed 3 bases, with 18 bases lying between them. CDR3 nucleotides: TGTGCCAGCACCCAGGGAGGCAGTTCATACACTGAAGCTTTCTTT. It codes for CASTQGGSSYTEAFF.

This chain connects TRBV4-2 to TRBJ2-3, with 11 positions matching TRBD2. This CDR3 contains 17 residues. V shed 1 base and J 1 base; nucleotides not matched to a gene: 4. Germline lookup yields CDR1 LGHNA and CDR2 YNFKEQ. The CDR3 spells CASSQGEGLAGTDTQYF. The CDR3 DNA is TGTGCCAGCAGCCAAGGAGAGGGACTAGCGGGCACAGATACGCAGTATTTT.

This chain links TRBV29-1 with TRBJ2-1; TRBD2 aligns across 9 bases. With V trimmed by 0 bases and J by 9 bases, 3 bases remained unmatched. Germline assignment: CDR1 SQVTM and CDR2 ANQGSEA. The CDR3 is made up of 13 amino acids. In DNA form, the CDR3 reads TGCAGCGTTGAAGAGGGTAGCGGGAGTGAGCAGTTCTTC. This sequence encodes CSVEEGSGSEQFF.

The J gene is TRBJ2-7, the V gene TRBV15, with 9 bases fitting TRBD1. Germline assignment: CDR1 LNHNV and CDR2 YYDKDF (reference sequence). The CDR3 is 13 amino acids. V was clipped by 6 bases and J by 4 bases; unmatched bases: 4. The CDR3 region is CATRQDRGYEQYF. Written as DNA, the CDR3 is TGTGCCACCAGACAGGACAGGGGATACGAGCAGTACTTC. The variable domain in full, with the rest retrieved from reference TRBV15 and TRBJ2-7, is DAMVIQNPRYQVTQFGKPVTLSCSQTLNHNVMYWYQQKSSQAPKLLFHYYDKDFNNEADTPDNFQSRRPNTSFCFLDIRSPGLGDTAMYLCATRQDRGYEQYFGPGTRLTVT.

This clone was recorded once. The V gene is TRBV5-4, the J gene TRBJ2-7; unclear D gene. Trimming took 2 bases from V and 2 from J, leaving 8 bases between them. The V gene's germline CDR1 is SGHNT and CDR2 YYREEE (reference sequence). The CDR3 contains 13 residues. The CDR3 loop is CASSFGGTYEQYF. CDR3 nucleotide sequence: TGTGCCAGCAGCTTTGGCGGCACCTACGAGCAGTACTTC.

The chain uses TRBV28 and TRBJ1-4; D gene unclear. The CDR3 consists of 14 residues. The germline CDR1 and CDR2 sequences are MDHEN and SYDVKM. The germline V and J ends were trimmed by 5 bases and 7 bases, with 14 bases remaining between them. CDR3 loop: CASSHWRTSEKLFF. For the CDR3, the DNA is TGTGCCAGCAGTCATTGGCGGACTTCTGAAAAACTGTTTTTT.

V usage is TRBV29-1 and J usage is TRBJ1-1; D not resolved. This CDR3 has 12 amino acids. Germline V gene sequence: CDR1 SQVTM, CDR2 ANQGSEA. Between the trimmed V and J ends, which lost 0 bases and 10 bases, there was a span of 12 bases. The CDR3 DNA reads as TGCAGCGTTGAAGATCCCGGTTTTGGAGCTTTCTTT. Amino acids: CSVEDPGFGAFF.

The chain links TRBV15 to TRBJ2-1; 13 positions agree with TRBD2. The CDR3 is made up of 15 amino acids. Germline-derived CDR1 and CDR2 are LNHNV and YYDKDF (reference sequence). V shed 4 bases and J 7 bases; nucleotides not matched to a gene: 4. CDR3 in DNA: TGTGCCACCAGCACAACTAGCGGGAGGGGTAATGAGCAGTTCTTC. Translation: CATSTTSGRGNEQFF.